Detailed here is one TCR beta chain. This clonotype was seen more than once but under ten times. Its antigen is not yet known. No base qualities exist here, and no much larger clone lies one base off it. This sample was included in a study of CD8 T cells in Susac syndrome (dated by TCRdb to between 2018 and 2021). Regarding the study in general: Repertoire sequencing was used to test whether CD8+ T cell activation and differentiation in Susac syndrome was antigen driven. The clonality of the CD8+ T cell repertoire was compared across 12 healthy donors, about 14 Susac syndrome patients and fewer than 16 multiple sclerosis patients. The research as a whole found: The number of individuals in the TCR sequencing and HLA analysis was acknowledged as relatively small.

Sequences MNHEY (CDR1) and SMNVEV (CDR2) are obtained from the germline V gene (reference sequence). V is shortened by 0 bases, J by 2 bases, and the region joining them spans 10 bases. Including the terminal cysteine and phenylalanine, the CDR3 comprises 15 residues. Only the CDR3 part of the read is kept: 45 bases, read in frame from the first base. Peripheral blood CD8+ and CD4+ T cells from healthy donors, Susac syndrome patients and multiple sclerosis patients were profiled using high-throughput TCR beta sequencing. Treatment-naive patients with stable or active relapsing-remitting disease fulfilling revised McDonald criteria were used as multiple sclerosis controls. Bulk CD8+ and CD4+ T cells were purified by magnetic negative isolation, whereas CD8+ TEMRA cells were enriched by FACS. Blood was drawn into EDTA tubes, processed within 24 hours, and PBMCs were isolated by density gradient centrifugation. PBMCs intended for TCR sequencing were cryopreserved in liquid nitrogen and thawed later in a water bath at 37 degrees C. The sorted or isolated CD4+, CD8+ and CD8+ TEMRA cells reached a purity of at least 90%.

RNA was extracted using the RNeasy kit, and roughly 0.45 to 1 microgram was reverse transcribed with random hexamers. The immunoSEQ multiplex PCR assay, covering 54 Vbeta and 13 Jbeta segments, was used to amplify TCR beta CDR3 regions. Bias from PCR amplification was corrected by using a synthetic template baseline for primer optimization and for computational correction. Regarding the original processing steps: Only productive sequences were kept, with reads annotated to V, D and J genes according to IMGT and analyzed in immunoSEQ Analyzer. Clonality was computed as one minus Shannon entropy normalized by log2 of the number of productive unique sequences. For each patient and control, public and private clones were evaluated among the 100 most prevalent clones. Clones were defined as Susac-specific when absent from the healthy and MS cohorts, from some 1,100 published viral clones and from other ImmuneACCESS disease sequences. Through fastp at Q25 and MiXCR, TCRdb rebuilt clones from the public reads, retaining in-frame beta chains. Every CDR3 protein is listed once, alongside the most common genes and DNA of its rows. The V and J calls, along with clone size, are taken from TCRdb and not from the paper's own processing. The sample has hundreds of thousands of distinct CDR3 sequences on record, more than 80% of them singletons. The leading ten clones occupy approximately 0.12% of the sample.

The sequence came from a human donor with multiple sclerosis. The chain is assembled from TRBV27 and TRBJ1-2; the D gene remains uncertain. The sequenced material came from CD8+ T cells from PBMCs. The sequenced DNA: TGTGCCAGCAGTTTATCGGTGGGCCTCAACTATGGCTACACCTTC. It is translated as CASSLSVGLNYGYTF.